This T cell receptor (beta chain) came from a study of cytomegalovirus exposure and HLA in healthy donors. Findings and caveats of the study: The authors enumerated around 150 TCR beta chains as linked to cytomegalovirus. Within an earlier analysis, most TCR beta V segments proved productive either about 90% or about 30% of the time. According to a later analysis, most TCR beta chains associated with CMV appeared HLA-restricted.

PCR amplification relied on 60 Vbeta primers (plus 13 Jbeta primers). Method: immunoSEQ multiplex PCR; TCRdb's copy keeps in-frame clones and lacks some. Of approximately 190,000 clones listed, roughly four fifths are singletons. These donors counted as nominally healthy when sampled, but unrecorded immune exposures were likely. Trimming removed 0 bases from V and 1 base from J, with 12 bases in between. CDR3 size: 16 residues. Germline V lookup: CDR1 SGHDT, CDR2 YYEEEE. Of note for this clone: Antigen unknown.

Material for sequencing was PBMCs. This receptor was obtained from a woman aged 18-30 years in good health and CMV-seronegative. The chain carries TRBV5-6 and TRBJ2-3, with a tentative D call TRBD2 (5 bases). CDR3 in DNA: TGTGCCAGCAGCTTGGAAACGGGGAGCGGCACAGATACGCAGTATTTT. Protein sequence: CASSLETGSGTDTQYF.